This TCR beta chain was profiled in a study of shared clonotypes between healthy human individuals. The CDR3 loop spans 14 amino acids. V was clipped by 8 bases and J by 2 bases; unmatched bases: 5. Germline V gene lookup returns CDR1 MRHNA and CDR2 SNTAGT. Sorted-subset replicate PCR reactions were performed with about 190 ng DNA, corresponding to roughly 27,000 T cell genomes. Here immunoSEQ multiplex PCR was the method, and the copy in TCRdb shows in-frame clones only, minus some. This sample has 2 million to 2.5 million clones; roughly 95% occur once, and the top ten carry over 0.1%. The sequencing sample was made of naive CD4+ T cells sorted from blood. Regarding subset: CD45RA+ positively selected. The gene calls are TRBV6-4 and TRBJ1-2, with 10 bases fitting TRBD1. The receptor comes from a man younger than 35 in good health. The CDR3 bases are TGTGCCAGCTCTCCGGGACAGGGGAACTATGGCTACACCTTC. It is translated as CASSPGQGNYGYTF.